This is a list of T cell receptor beta chains from one sample in a study. TCRdb itself ran the RT-PCR reads through MiXCR, one entry per CDR3 protein. The profile shows hundreds of thousands of distinct CDR3 sequences, 14% of them singletons. The sequenced sample consisted of memory CD4+ T cells from blood. The receptor source for this set is a female donor in good health, serving as a healthy control. Both conserved end residues are part of each CDR3. D genes are given only for firm matches. Rows give clone size only sometimes, using once, few, many, or a class for an expanded clone.

clone_size: .
j_call: TRBJ1-2
d_call: .
v_call: TRBV2
cdr3_aa: CASSEIGDTNYGYTF
cdr3_nt: TGTGCCAGCAGTGAAATAGGGGACACTAACTATGGCTACACCTTC

clone_size: few
j_call: TRBJ2-7
d_call: TRBD1
v_call: TRBV7-9
cdr3_aa: CASSTAGTGWFEQYF
cdr3_nt: TGTGCCAGCTCTACGGCCGGGACAGGGTGGTTCGAGCAGTACTTC

clone_size: many
j_call: TRBJ2-5
d_call: .
v_call: TRBV7-2
cdr3_aa: CASSSPQGLGETQYF
cdr3_nt: TGTGCCAGCAGCTCCCCCCAGGGGCTGGGGGAGACCCAGTACTTC

clone_size: few
j_call: TRBJ2-2
d_call: TRBD1
v_call: TRBV6-2/TRBV6-3
cdr3_aa: CASSDRDRVNTGELFF
cdr3_nt: TGTGCCAGCAGTGACCGGGACAGGGTGAACACCGGGGAGCTGTTTTTT

clone_size: few
j_call: TRBJ1-2
d_call: TRBD1
v_call: TRBV7-3
cdr3_aa: CASSRGGTEIYGYTF
cdr3_nt: TGTGCCAGCAGCCGGGGCGGGACAGAAATATATGGCTACACCTTC

clone_size: few
j_call: TRBJ1-6
d_call: TRBD1
v_call: TRBV20-1
cdr3_aa: CSARGQGLDSPLHF
cdr3_nt: TGCAGTGCTAGAGGACAGGGTTTGGATTCACCCCTCCACTTT

clone_size: .
j_call: TRBJ1-4
d_call: .
v_call: TRBV7-2
cdr3_aa: CASGRGLSNEKLFF
cdr3_nt: TGTGCCAGCGGCCGAGGGCTGAGTAATGAAAAACTGTTTTTT

clone_size: .
j_call: TRBJ1-4
d_call: .
v_call: TRBV20-1
cdr3_aa: CSARVLGDEKLFF
cdr3_nt: TGCAGTGCTAGGGTCTTAGGTGATGAAAAACTGTTTTTT

clone_size: few
j_call: TRBJ2-3
d_call: .
v_call: TRBV25-1
cdr3_aa: CASSARGRGGMVSTDTQYF
cdr3_nt: TGTGCCAGCAGTGCTAGGGGGAGGGGGGGTATGGTGAGCACAGATACGCAGTATTTT

clone_size: .
j_call: TRBJ2-7
d_call: .
v_call: TRBV12-3/TRBV12-4
cdr3_aa: CASSAYQQGEQYF
cdr3_nt: TGTGCCAGCAGTGCCTACCAGCAAGGCGAGCAGTACTTC

clone_size: many
j_call: TRBJ2-3
d_call: .
v_call: TRBV7-9
cdr3_aa: CASRDSGPDTQYF
cdr3_nt: TGTGCCAGCCGAGATTCGGGGCCTGATACGCAGTATTTT

clone_size: .
j_call: TRBJ2-1
d_call: TRBD2
v_call: TRBV7-2
cdr3_aa: CASSSHSGRNEQFF
cdr3_nt: TGTGCCAGCAGCTCCCATAGCGGGAGAAATGAGCAGTTCTTC

clone_size: .
j_call: TRBJ2-5
d_call: TRBD2
v_call: TRBV7-2
cdr3_aa: CASSSRGSGRGGETQYF
cdr3_nt: TGTGCCAGCAGCTCCAGGGGTAGCGGGAGGGGGGGAGAGACCCAGTACTTC

clone_size: .
j_call: TRBJ1-4
d_call: .
v_call: TRBV20-1
cdr3_aa: CSAKFDEKLFF
cdr3_nt: TGCAGTGCTAAGTTTGATGAAAAACTGTTTTTT

clone_size: .
j_call: TRBJ1-2
d_call: .
v_call: TRBV18
cdr3_aa: CASSPPLGRNYGYTF
cdr3_nt: TGTGCCAGCTCACCACCGCTAGGACGAAACTATGGCTACACCTTC

clone_size: many
j_call: TRBJ1-5
d_call: TRBD1
v_call: TRBV6-2/TRBV6-3
cdr3_aa: CASRYTGGQPQHF
cdr3_nt: TGTGCCAGCAGATATACAGGGGGTCAGCCCCAGCATTTT

clone_size: few
j_call: TRBJ2-1
d_call: TRBD2
v_call: TRBV4-3
cdr3_aa: CASSQEGGLAGPNEQFF
cdr3_nt: TGCGCCAGCAGCCAAGAAGGGGGACTAGCGGGACCCAATGAGCAGTTCTTC

clone_size: few
j_call: TRBJ2-1
d_call: TRBD2
v_call: TRBV5-6
cdr3_aa: CASSLTLAGLDEQFF
cdr3_nt: TGTGCCAGCAGCTTGACCTTAGCGGGACTCGATGAGCAGTTCTTC

clone_size: .
j_call: TRBJ1-5
d_call: TRBD1
v_call: TRBV28
cdr3_aa: CASRGQGAPLNQPQHF
cdr3_nt: TGTGCCAGCAGGGGACAGGGGGCTCCTCTCAATCAGCCCCAGCATTTT

clone_size: few
j_call: TRBJ2-5
d_call: TRBD1
v_call: TRBV20-1
cdr3_aa: CSARELHYRGRETQYF
cdr3_nt: TGCAGTGCTAGAGAACTCCATTACAGGGGGCGGGAGACCCAGTACTTC

clone_size: .
j_call: TRBJ1-1
d_call: TRBD1
v_call: TRBV6-5
cdr3_aa: CASSSRTGMAFF
cdr3_nt: TGTGCCAGCAGTTCCAGGACAGGGATGGCTTTCTTT

clone_size: few
j_call: TRBJ1-1
d_call: .
v_call: TRBV12-3/TRBV12-4
cdr3_aa: CASIAQGVDGEAFF
cdr3_nt: TGTGCCAGCATCGCCCAGGGTGTTGACGGTGAAGCTTTCTTT

clone_size: few
j_call: TRBJ2-2
d_call: .
v_call: TRBV20-1
cdr3_aa: CSARDRQGPANTGELFF
cdr3_nt: TGCAGTGCTAGAGATCGTCAGGGGCCCGCGAACACCGGGGAGCTGTTTTTT

clone_size: few
j_call: TRBJ1-2
d_call: .
v_call: TRBV10-3
cdr3_aa: CAISETDRLGYTF
cdr3_nt: TGTGCCATCAGTGAAACGGACCGTCTGGGCTACACCTTC

clone_size: few
j_call: TRBJ2-1
d_call: TRBD2
v_call: TRBV7-9
cdr3_aa: CASSPFPLAGGSEQFF
cdr3_nt: TGTGCCAGCAGCCCCTTCCCACTAGCGGGAGGTTCTGAGCAGTTCTTC

clone_size: few
j_call: TRBJ2-7
d_call: .
v_call: TRBV5-1
cdr3_aa: CASSGSFVGEQYF
cdr3_nt: TGCGCCAGCAGCGGGAGTTTCGTAGGCGAGCAGTACTTC

clone_size: few
j_call: TRBJ1-2
d_call: .
v_call: TRBV30
cdr3_aa: CAWSPTGATVYGYTF
cdr3_nt: TGTGCCTGGAGTCCCACCGGGGCAACTGTTTATGGCTACACCTTC

clone_size: few
j_call: TRBJ2-2
d_call: .
v_call: TRBV11-2
cdr3_aa: CASAWGNTGELFF
cdr3_nt: TGTGCCAGCGCCTGGGGTAACACCGGGGAGCTGTTTTTT

clone_size: .
j_call: TRBJ2-3
d_call: .
v_call: TRBV24-1
cdr3_aa: CATSDLGGRRVDTQYF
cdr3_nt: TGTGCCACCAGTGATTTGGGGGGACGACGGGTAGATACGCAGTATTTT

clone_size: .
j_call: TRBJ1-2
d_call: TRBD1
v_call: TRBV7-2
cdr3_aa: CASSIRGDSIYGYTF
cdr3_nt: TGTGCCAGCAGCATCAGGGGGGACTCCATCTATGGCTACACCTTC

clone_size: .
j_call: TRBJ1-1
d_call: .
v_call: TRBV15
cdr3_aa: CATSRDSLHTEAFF
cdr3_nt: TGTGCCACCAGCAGAGATAGTCTACACACTGAAGCTTTCTTT

clone_size: .
j_call: TRBJ1-5
d_call: TRBD1
v_call: TRBV20-1
cdr3_aa: CSASGTEGTQPQHF
cdr3_nt: TGCAGTGCTTCCGGGACAGAGGGCACTCAGCCCCAGCATTTT

clone_size: few
j_call: TRBJ2-1
d_call: TRBD2
v_call: TRBV12-3/TRBV12-4
cdr3_aa: CASSWGGGGLNEQFF
cdr3_nt: TGTGCCAGCAGCTGGGGCGGGGGGGGGTTGAATGAGCAGTTCTTC

clone_size: .
j_call: TRBJ2-7
d_call: .
v_call: TRBV4-2
cdr3_aa: CASSQDLSPGNSYEQYF
cdr3_nt: TGTGCCAGCAGCCAAGATCTCTCCCCCGGGAACTCCTACGAGCAGTACTTC

clone_size: .
j_call: TRBJ2-7
d_call: .
v_call: TRBV11-1
cdr3_aa: CASSLSVVYEQYF
cdr3_nt: TGTGCCAGCAGCTTATCTGTCGTCTACGAGCAGTACTTC

clone_size: few
j_call: TRBJ2-2
d_call: .
v_call: TRBV7-2
cdr3_aa: CASSGDLDGELFF
cdr3_nt: TGTGCCAGCAGCGGGGATTTGGACGGGGAGCTGTTTTTT

clone_size: many
j_call: TRBJ2-1
d_call: .
v_call: TRBV30
cdr3_aa: CAWRVRGGYNEQFF
cdr3_nt: TGTGCCTGGAGGGTCAGGGGGGGGTACAATGAGCAGTTCTTC

clone_size: .
j_call: TRBJ2-1
d_call: TRBD2
v_call: TRBV4-3
cdr3_aa: CASSGTSGALYNEKFF
cdr3_nt: TGCGCCAGCAGCGGGACTAGCGGAGCCCTCTACAATGAGAAGTTCTTC

clone_size: .
j_call: TRBJ1-5
d_call: .
v_call: TRBV20-1
cdr3_aa: CSATPSGYSNQPQHF
cdr3_nt: TGCAGTGCTACACCCAGTGGGTATAGCAATCAGCCCCAGCATTTT

clone_size: .
j_call: TRBJ1-6
d_call: TRBD1
v_call: TRBV3-1
cdr3_aa: CASSRGTGQESPLHF
cdr3_nt: TGTGCCAGCAGCCGTGGGACAGGGCAGGAATCACCCCTCCACTTT

clone_size: many
j_call: TRBJ2-3
d_call: TRBD2
v_call: TRBV20-1
cdr3_aa: CSARGGSNPTDTQYF
cdr3_nt: TGCAGTGCCCGGGGGGGGAGTAACCCCACAGATACGCAGTATTTT

clone_size: .
j_call: TRBJ1-2
d_call: .
v_call: TRBV7-8
cdr3_aa: CASSVDKTVGYTF
cdr3_nt: TGTGCCAGCAGCGTGGACAAAACGGTGGGCTACACCTTC

clone_size: many
j_call: TRBJ2-5
d_call: TRBD2
v_call: TRBV6-5
cdr3_aa: CASRTSGRETQYF
cdr3_nt: TGTGCCAGCAGGACAAGCGGGAGAGAGACCCAGTACTTC

clone_size: .
j_call: TRBJ2-2
d_call: TRBD2
v_call: TRBV11-3
cdr3_aa: CASSIRGLAGGPSPNTGELFF
cdr3_nt: TGTGCCAGCAGCATAAGAGGGCTAGCGGGAGGGCCTTCACCGAACACCGGGGAGCTGTTTTTT

clone_size: .
j_call: TRBJ2-5
d_call: .
v_call: TRBV3-1
cdr3_aa: CASSRGTALQATQYF
cdr3_nt: TGTGCCAGCAGCCGCGGGACAGCCTTACAAGCGACCCAGTACTTC

clone_size: many
j_call: TRBJ2-1
d_call: .
v_call: TRBV15
cdr3_aa: CATSSRQSSSYNEQFF
cdr3_nt: TGTGCCACCAGCAGCCGACAGTCCAGCTCCTACAATGAGCAGTTCTTC

clone_size: .
j_call: TRBJ2-1
d_call: .
v_call: TRBV6-6
cdr3_aa: CASTPGLYNEQFF
cdr3_nt: TGTGCCAGCACCCCGGGCCTTTACAATGAGCAGTTCTTC

clone_size: few
j_call: TRBJ1-1
d_call: .
v_call: TRBV5-5
cdr3_aa: CASSFDGDEAFF
cdr3_nt: TGTGCCAGCAGCTTTGATGGGGATGAAGCTTTCTTT

clone_size: few
j_call: TRBJ1-3
d_call: TRBD1
v_call: TRBV5-6
cdr3_aa: CASAPGGGNTIYF
cdr3_nt: TGTGCCAGCGCCCCAGGGGGCGGAAACACCATATATTTT

clone_size: .
j_call: TRBJ2-5
d_call: .
v_call: TRBV27
cdr3_aa: CASSPGPAGQTQYF
cdr3_nt: TGTGCCAGCAGTCCAGGACCCGCGGGCCAGACCCAGTACTTC

clone_size: few
j_call: TRBJ2-5
d_call: .
v_call: TRBV7-3
cdr3_aa: CASSLNQGKQETQYF
cdr3_nt: TGTGCCAGCAGCTTAAACCAGGGGAAACAAGAGACCCAGTACTTC

clone_size: .
j_call: TRBJ2-2
d_call: .
v_call: TRBV4-1
cdr3_aa: CASSQSGGGFDTGELFF
cdr3_nt: TGCGCCAGCAGCCAATCAGGGGGGGGATTCGACACCGGGGAGCTGTTTTTT

clone_size: .
j_call: TRBJ1-1
d_call: TRBD1
v_call: TRBV20-1
cdr3_aa: CSAEGAGGTYTEAFF
cdr3_nt: TGCAGTGCTGAGGGGGCAGGGGGGACGTACACTGAAGCTTTCTTT